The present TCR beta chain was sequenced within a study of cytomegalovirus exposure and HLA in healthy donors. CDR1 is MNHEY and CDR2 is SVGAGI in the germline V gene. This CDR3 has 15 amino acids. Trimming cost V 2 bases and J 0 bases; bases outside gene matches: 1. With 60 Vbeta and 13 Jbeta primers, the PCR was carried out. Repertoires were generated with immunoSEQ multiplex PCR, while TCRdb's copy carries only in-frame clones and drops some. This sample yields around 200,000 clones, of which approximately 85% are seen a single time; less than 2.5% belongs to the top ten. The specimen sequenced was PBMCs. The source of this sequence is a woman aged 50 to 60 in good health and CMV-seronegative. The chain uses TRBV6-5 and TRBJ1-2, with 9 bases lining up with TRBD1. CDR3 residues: CASSYRTGANYGYTF. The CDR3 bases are TGTGCCAGCAGTTACCGGACAGGGGCTAACTATGGCTACACCTTC.